This T cell receptor beta chain was sequenced during a study of regulatory T cells in long-lasting Graves disease. Study summary: Antithyroid drug exposure in newly diagnosed Graves' patients had lasted under 3 months.

For TCR beta, libraries came from iRepertoire HTBI primers and Arm-PCR of CDR3 regions. TCRdb fed the multiplex PCR reads into MiXCR, producing one record per CDR3 protein. The sample lists under 250,000 distinct CDR3 sequences, around 20% occurring once. This sample's time point: newly diagnosed GD, antithyroid drugs for less than 3 months. PBMCs provided the RNA from which the TCR library was made. Study results and limitations: The study examined only peripheral blood, not thyroid tissue. Among persistent patients, a larger number of public clonotypes were shared (2,741) than among newly diagnosed patients (about 1,000).

This clonotype occurred many times. Its antigen is as yet unknown. The CDR3 has 13 amino acids. Germline-derived CDR1 and CDR2 are DFQATT and SNEGSKA (reference sequence). V was trimmed by 1 base and J by 8 bases, leaving 12 bases between them. Sequencing used peripheral blood mononuclear cells (PBMCs), obtained at new diagnosis, from a patient treated with antithyroid drugs. This chain links TRBV20-1 with TRBJ2-1; no clear D. This sequence was found in a female donor with Graves disease. CDR3 region: CSARAPLSHEQFF. The CDR3 DNA reads as TGCAGTGCTAGAGCCCCATTGTCCCATGAGCAGTTCTTC.